This TCR beta chain was documented in a study of cytomegalovirus exposure and HLA in healthy donors. General study findings and limits: Common viral pathogens seemed, in a later analysis, to connect with several of the most significant clusters. Rare TCR sequences dominated, though some public TCRs recurred in many donors. Later on, a genetic analysis was performed. It linked a missense variant in DCLRE1C with V- and J-gene trimming of TCR beta. Clonal expansion, a later analysis showed, was greater in HLA-associated TCR beta chains than in equally common others.

The germline CDR1 and CDR2 sequences are GTSNPN and SVGIG (reference sequence). The CDR3 length is 13 residues. V lost 7 bases and J lost 7; bases outside the gene matches: 7. There are a few counts of this clone. Its antigen is currently unknown. PCR involved 60 Vbeta and 13 Jbeta primers. Data came from immunoSEQ multiplex PCR; TCRdb stores just in-frame clones and leaves some out. The profile shows a few hundred thousand clones, more than 60% of them singletons. The chain carries TRBV30 and TRBJ1-6, with 7 bases fitting TRBD1. This clonotype originated in a woman in her thirties in good health and CMV-seronegative. The specimen was PBMCs. For the CDR3, the DNA is TGTGCCTTCTCCCGGGACAGCAATTCACCCCTCCACTTT. It is translated as CAFSRDSNSPLHF. The full variable domain, completed using reference TRBV30 and TRBJ1-6, is SQTIHQWPATLVQPVGSPLSLECTVEGTSNPNLYWYRQAAGRGLQLLFYSVGIGQISSEVPQNLSASRPQDRQFILSSKKLLLSDSGFYLCAFSRDSNSPLHFGNGTRLTVT.